This T cell receptor beta chain was found in a study of blood T cells in healthy people across ages. Using a J-beta primer mix together with a sample-barcoded 5' primer, a second PCR was run for roughly 6 to 12 cycles. TCRdb redid the calling of the 5' RACE reads with MiXCR, one entry per CDR3 protein. The sample holds around 800,000 distinct CDR3 sequences; about 62% are singletons and the top ten take about 27%. The CDR3 sequence is 13 residues long. The ends were cut back, 0 bases at V and 4 bases at J, with 7 bases in the middle. Germline values: CDR1 MGHRA, CDR2 YSYEKL. The sequenced sample consisted of blood. The chain recombines TRBV4-1 with TRBJ2-7; D remains ambiguous. The receptor's source is a man aged 25-45 years in good health. The CDR3 region is CASSQEVEYEQYF. The CDR3 coding sequence is TGCGCCAGCAGCCAAGAAGTAGAGTACGAGCAGTACTTC.